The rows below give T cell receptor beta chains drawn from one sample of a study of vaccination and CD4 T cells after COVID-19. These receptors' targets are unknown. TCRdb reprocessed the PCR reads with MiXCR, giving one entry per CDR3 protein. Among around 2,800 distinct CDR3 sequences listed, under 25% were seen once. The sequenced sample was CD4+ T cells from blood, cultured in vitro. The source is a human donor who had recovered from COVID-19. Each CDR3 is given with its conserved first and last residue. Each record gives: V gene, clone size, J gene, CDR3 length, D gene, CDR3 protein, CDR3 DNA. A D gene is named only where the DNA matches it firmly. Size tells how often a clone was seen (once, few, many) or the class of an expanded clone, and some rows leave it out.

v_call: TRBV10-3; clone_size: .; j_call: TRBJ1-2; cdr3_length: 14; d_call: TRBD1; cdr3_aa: CAISGSGTGVGYTF; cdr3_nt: TGTGCCATCAGTGGGTCTGGGACAGGGGTTGGCTACACCTTC
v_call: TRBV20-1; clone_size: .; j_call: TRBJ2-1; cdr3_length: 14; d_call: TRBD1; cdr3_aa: CSARKGALVSEQFF; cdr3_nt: TGCAGTGCTAGAAAGGGGGCTTTGGTTAGTGAGCAGTTCTTC
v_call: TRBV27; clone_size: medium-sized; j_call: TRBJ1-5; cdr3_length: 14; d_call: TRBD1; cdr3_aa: CASSKTGLRQPQHF; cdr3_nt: TGTGCCAGCAGTAAGACAGGGCTCAGGCAGCCCCAGCATTTT
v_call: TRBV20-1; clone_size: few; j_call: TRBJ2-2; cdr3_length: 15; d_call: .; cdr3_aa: CSARDSSDRTGELFF; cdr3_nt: TGCAGTGCTAGAGATTCCAGCGACCGGACCGGGGAGCTGTTTTTT
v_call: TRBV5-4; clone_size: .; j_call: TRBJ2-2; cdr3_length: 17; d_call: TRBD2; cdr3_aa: CASSSGGAGRNTGELFF; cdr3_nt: TGTGCCAGCAGCTCCGGGGGGGCAGGCCGGAACACCGGGGAGCTGTTTTTT
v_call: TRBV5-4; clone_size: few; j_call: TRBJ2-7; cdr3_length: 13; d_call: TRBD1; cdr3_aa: CASSWGQGYEQYF; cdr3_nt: TGTGCCAGCAGCTGGGGACAGGGCTACGAGCAGTACTTC
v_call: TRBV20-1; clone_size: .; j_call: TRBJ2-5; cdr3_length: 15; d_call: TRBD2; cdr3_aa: CSAPPSGGAGETQYF; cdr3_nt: TGCAGTGCCCCACCTAGCGGGGGGGCGGGCGAGACCCAGTACTTC
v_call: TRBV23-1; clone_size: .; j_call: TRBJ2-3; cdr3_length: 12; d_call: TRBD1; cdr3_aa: CASGDRVPSQYF; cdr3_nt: TGCGCCAGCGGGGACAGGGTCCCTTCGCAGTATTTT
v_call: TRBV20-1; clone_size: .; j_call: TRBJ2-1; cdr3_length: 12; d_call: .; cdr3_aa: CSASNVRREQFF; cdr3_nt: TGCAGTGCTAGTAACGTCAGAAGAGAGCAGTTCTTC
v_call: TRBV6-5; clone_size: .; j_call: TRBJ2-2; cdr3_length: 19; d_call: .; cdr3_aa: CASSYSSDPEDQNTGELFF; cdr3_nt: TGTGCCAGCAGTTACTCGAGTGACCCGGAGGACCAGAACACCGGGGAGCTGTTTTTT
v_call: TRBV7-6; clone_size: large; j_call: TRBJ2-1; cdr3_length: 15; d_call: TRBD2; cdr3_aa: CASSLMSGGSGEQFF; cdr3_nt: TGTGCCAGCAGCTTGATGAGCGGGGGATCAGGTGAGCAGTTCTTC
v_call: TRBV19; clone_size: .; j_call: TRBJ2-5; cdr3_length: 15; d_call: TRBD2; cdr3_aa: CASRGLAGGEETQYF; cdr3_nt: TGTGCCAGTAGGGGACTAGCGGGGGGTGAGGAGACCCAGTACTTC
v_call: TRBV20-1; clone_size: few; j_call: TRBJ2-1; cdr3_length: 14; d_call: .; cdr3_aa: CSARSSGAYNEQFF; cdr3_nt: TGCAGTGCTAGATCTTCGGGGGCCTACAATGAGCAGTTCTTC
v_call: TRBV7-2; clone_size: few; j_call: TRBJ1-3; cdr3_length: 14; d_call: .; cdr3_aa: CASSWGDQRNTIYF; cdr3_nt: TGTGCCAGCAGCTGGGGGGACCAAAGAAACACCATATATTTT
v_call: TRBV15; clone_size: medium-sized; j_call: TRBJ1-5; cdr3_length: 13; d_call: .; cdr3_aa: CATSRKGNQPQHF; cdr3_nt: TGTGCCACCAGCAGGAAAGGCAATCAGCCCCAGCATTTT
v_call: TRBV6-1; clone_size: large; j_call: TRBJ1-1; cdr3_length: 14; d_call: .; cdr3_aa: CASSSRQSDTEAFF; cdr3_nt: TGTGCCAGCAGCTCACGACAGTCTGACACTGAAGCTTTCTTT
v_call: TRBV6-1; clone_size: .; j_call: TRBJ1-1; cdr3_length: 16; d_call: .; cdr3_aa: CASSEARNSPHTEAFF; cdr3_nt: TGTGCCAGCAGTGAAGCGCGCAACTCCCCCCATACTGAAGCTTTCTTT
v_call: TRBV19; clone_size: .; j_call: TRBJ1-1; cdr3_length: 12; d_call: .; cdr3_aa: CASSKRQTEAFF; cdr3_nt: TGTGCCAGTAGTAAGCGACAGACTGAAGCTTTCTTT
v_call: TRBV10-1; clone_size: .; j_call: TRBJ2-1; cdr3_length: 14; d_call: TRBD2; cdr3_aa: CASSWLAGGDEQFF; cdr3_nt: TGCGCCAGCAGTTGGCTAGCGGGGGGCGATGAGCAGTTCTTC
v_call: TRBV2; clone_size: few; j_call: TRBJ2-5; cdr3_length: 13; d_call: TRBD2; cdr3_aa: CASIISGAGTQYF; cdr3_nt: TGTGCCAGCATTATTAGCGGGGCCGGGACCCAGTACTTC
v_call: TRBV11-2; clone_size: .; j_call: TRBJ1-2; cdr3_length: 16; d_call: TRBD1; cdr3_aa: CASSISTATGAYGYTF; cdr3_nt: TGTGCCAGCAGTATTAGCACCGCGACAGGGGCCTATGGCTACACCTTC
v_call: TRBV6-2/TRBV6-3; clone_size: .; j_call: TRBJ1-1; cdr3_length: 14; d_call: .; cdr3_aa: CASRAGDLNTEAFF; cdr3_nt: TGTGCCAGCCGTGCGGGGGATTTAAATACTGAAGCTTTCTTT